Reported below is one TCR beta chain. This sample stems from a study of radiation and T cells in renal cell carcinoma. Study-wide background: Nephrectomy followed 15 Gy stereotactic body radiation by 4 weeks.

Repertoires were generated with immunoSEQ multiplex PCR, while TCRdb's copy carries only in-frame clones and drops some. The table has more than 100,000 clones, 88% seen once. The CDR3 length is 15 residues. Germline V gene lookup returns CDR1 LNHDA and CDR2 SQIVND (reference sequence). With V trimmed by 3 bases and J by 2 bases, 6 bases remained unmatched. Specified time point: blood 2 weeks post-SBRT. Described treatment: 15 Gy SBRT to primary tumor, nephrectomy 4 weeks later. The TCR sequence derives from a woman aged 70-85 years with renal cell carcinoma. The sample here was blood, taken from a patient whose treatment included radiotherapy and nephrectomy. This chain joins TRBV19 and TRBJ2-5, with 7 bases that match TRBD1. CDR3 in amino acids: CASSIKGQKQETQYF. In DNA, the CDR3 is TGTGCCAGTAGTATTAAGGGACAGAAACAAGAGACCCAGTACTTC.